One T cell receptor (beta chain) is described in this entry. Deep level was the assay's run setting. Sorted-subset replicate PCRs used roughly 210 ng of genomic DNA. This amount corresponded to 33,000 or so T cell genomes. Sequencing was performed with immunoSEQ multiplex PCR; in TCRdb, only in-frame clones are kept and a portion is missing. Here the sample spans about 1.5 million clones, approximately 96% being singletons. These data belong to a study of shared clonotypes between healthy human individuals. In the study overall: Donors had three CD4 naive, three CD4 memory, two CD8 naive and one CD8 memory plate apiece.

Healthy and HIV-negative, the adult donors had no recent acute infections or vaccinations. CDR1 and CDR2 from the germline V gene are SGHDT and YYEEEE. The CDR3 has 15 residues. Trimming cost V 4 bases and J 5 bases, with 16 bases left between them. Sequencing was performed on naive CD4+ T cells sorted from blood. Subset denoted: CD45RA+ positively selected. This TCR was sampled from a man aged 30 to 45 in good health. This chain uses TRBV5-6 with TRBJ2-1; tentatively, D is TRBD1 (5 bases). For the CDR3, the DNA is TGTGCCAGCAGCCCCACTGGTGGGGCCCACAATGAGCAGTTCTTC. Encoded protein: CASSPTGGAHNEQFF.